These 23 T cell receptor beta chains came from one sample sequenced in a study of blood T cell repertoires in COVID-19. Clones were sequenced by immunoSEQ multiplex PCR, and TCRdb holds only the in-frame ones, with some missing. The top ten clones hold approximately 4.3% of a sample with 300,000 to 350,000 clones, around 89% of them seen once. The sequencing sample was made of PBMCs or T cells enriched from blood (not recorded which). The receptors come from a woman aged 18-29 years with acute COVID-19.

The chain uses TRBV2 and TRBJ2-2; maybe TRBD2 (6 bases). The CDR3 runs 15 residues. V gave up 7 bases and J gave up 7 bases, with 19 bases separating them. Germline assignment: CDR1 SNHLY and CDR2 FYNNEI. For the CDR3, the DNA is TGTGCCAGCAATCCACGGAGCGGAGGGGTCGGGGAGCTGTTTTTT. Protein: CASNPRSGGVGELFF.

The rearrangement joins TRBV10-1 to TRBJ2-1; 7 bases fit TRBD2. With V trimmed by 7 bases and J by 5 bases, 14 bases remained unmatched. CDR3 length: 16 amino acids. Per germline, CDR1 WNHNN and CDR2 SYGVQD (reference sequence). The CDR3 reads CASKIRGSDHHNEQFF. DNA of the CDR3: TGCGCCAGCAAGATACGCGGGAGCGATCACCACAATGAGCAGTTCTTC.

About this clone itself: Other DNA variants within this sample encode the same CDR3. The J gene is TRBJ2-5, the V gene TRBV9, with 12 bases matching TRBD2. The CDR3 is 15 residues long. V shed 0 bases and J 8 bases; nucleotides not matched to a gene: 5. Germline CDR1 is SGDLS and CDR2 is YYNGEE. CDR3 bases: TGTGCCAGCAGCGTAGGACTAGCGGGAGAGGAAACCCAGTACTTC. Protein sequence: CASSVGLAGEETQYF.

This clone has a handful of counts. V gene TRBV27 combines with J gene TRBJ1-2, with 7 positions matching TRBD1. V trimming: 7 bases; J trimming: 2 bases; junction bases outside the gene matches: 4. The CDR3 has 13 residues. Germline V gives CDR1 MNHEY, CDR2 SMNVEV (reference sequence). The CDR3 is CASKAQGNYGYTF. CDR3 nucleotides: TGTGCCAGCAAGGCACAGGGGAACTATGGCTACACCTTC.

The chain couples TRBV29-1 to TRBJ2-3; TRBD2 matches 16 bases. The germline gives CDR1 SQVTM, CDR2 ANQGSEA. The CDR3 length is 17 residues. After removal of 6 bases from V and 5 bases from J, the junction contained 11 bases not matched to a gene. Here the CDR3 DNA reads TGCAGCGTACGACCGGGACTAGCGGGAGGGACGAGAGATACGCAGTATTTT. As protein: CSVRPGLAGGTRDTQYF.

In this sample, this clone turned up once. CDR3 sequence (DNA): TGTGCCAGCCGTAAGGGGGAAGTTACTTGGGAAGCTTTCTTT. Its translation: CASRKGEVTWEAFF. V gene TRBV27 combines with J gene TRBJ1-1; possibly TRBD1 for D (6 bases). Germline CDR1 and CDR2: MNHEY and SMNVEV (reference sequence). V was clipped by 8 bases and J by 8 bases, with 21 bases between them. The CDR3 sequence is 14 residues long.

The V and J genes are TRBV5-5 and TRBJ1-2; possibly TRBD1 for D (5 bases). Germline CDR1 is SGHKS and CDR2 is YYEKEE (reference sequence). The V gene lost 0 bases and the J gene lost 8 bases, with 14 bases spanning the gap. The CDR3 runs to 14 residues. CDR3 in DNA: TGTGCCAGCAGCTTGGCCAACGGCAGGGAAGGCTACACCTTC. It is translated as CASSLANGREGYTF.

The gene calls are TRBV7-9 and TRBJ1-4, with TRBD1 identical over 10 bases. The germline V gene has CDR1 SEHNR and CDR2 FQNEAQ (reference sequence). V lost 6 bases and J lost 1; bases outside the gene matches: 11. The CDR3 has 18 amino acids. This CDR3 reads CASSFRTGGLGTNEKLFF. As DNA, the CDR3 is TGTGCCAGCAGTTTTCGGACAGGGGGTTTAGGAACTAATGAAAAACTGTTTTTT.

The chain recombines TRBV5-1 with TRBJ2-7; D may be TRBD1 (6 bases). Trimming left V 4 bases short and J 1 base short, with 18 bases between. This CDR3 is built from 16 residues. CDR1 and CDR2 from the germline V gene are SGHRS and YFSETQ. CDR3 coding DNA: TGCGCCAGCAGCGCCCCTGAGGGGGAGTTATCCTACGAGCAGTACTTC. Protein product: CASSAPEGELSYEQYF.

The DNA for the CDR3 is TGCAGTGCTACAGTCTCCTACGAGCAGTACTTC. Encoded protein: CSATVSYEQYF. The gene calls are TRBV20-1 and TRBJ2-7; D remains unclear. The CDR3 spans 11 residues. CDR1 and CDR2 (germline): DFQATT, SNEGSKA (reference sequence). V was pared by 4 bases and J by 0 bases, with 4 bases between.

The gene calls are TRBV2 and TRBJ1-1, with TRBD1 as a possible D gene (5 bases). Germline CDR1 and CDR2: SNHLY and FYNNEI. V lost 6 bases, J lost 0 bases, and 11 bases lay in between. The CDR3 sequence is 14 residues long. DNA of the CDR3: TGTGCCAGCAGCGCAGGGATCATGAACACTGAAGCTTTCTTT. It yields the protein CASSAGIMNTEAFF.

The V call is TRBV30, the J call TRBJ1-5; the D is unclear. With 5 bases removed from V and 2 bases from J, the gap between germline ends came to 13 bases. CDR1 and CDR2 from the germline V gene are GTSNPN and SVGIG (reference sequence). This CDR3 is built from 14 residues. CDR3 protein: CAWDGSGGNQPQHF. In DNA, the CDR3 is TGTGCCTGGGACGGGTCCGGGGGCAATCAGCCCCAGCATTTT.

The genes are TRBV28 and TRBJ1-3; possibly TRBD1 for D (5 bases). The germline gives CDR1 MDHEN, CDR2 SYDVKM. CDR3 length: 16 amino acids. Trimming took 4 bases from V and 0 from J, leaving 13 bases between them. The CDR3 DNA is TGTGCCAGCAGTTCCTACTGGGGGGGCTCTGGAAACACCATATATTTT. This gives the protein CASSSYWGGSGNTIYF.

The rearrangement uses TRBV28 and TRBJ2-7; TRBD2 aligns across 11 bases. J lost 2 bases, V lost 4 bases, and 4 bases had no gene match. CDR3 size: 15 residues. The V gene's germline CDR1 is MDHEN and CDR2 SYDVKM. The CDR3 DNA sequence: TGTGCCAGCAGTTCTCCTAGCGGGGGGACCTACGAGCAGTACTTC. Residues: CASSSPSGGTYEQYF.

This chain joins TRBV9 and TRBJ1-3; no definite D call. Trimming removed 4 bases from V and 6 bases from J, with 14 bases in between. Germline CDR1 and CDR2: SGDLS and YYNGEE. CDR3 length: 14 amino acids. CDR3 sequence (DNA): TGTGCCAGCAGCAGTCCCGGGGTTGAAAACACCATATATTTT. This encodes CASSSPGVENTIYF.

The chain employs TRBV7-2 and TRBJ1-4, with D unresolved. CDR1 and CDR2 (germline): SGHTA, FQGNSA. There are 13 residues in the CDR3. Trimming took off 5 bases at V and 6 bases at J, with 10 bases between the two ends. CDR3 nucleotide sequence: TGTGCCAGCAGCCCTCGAGCGGATGAAAAACTGTTTTTT. Translating gives CASSPRADEKLFF.

The chain links TRBV28 to TRBJ1-2, with 9 bases matching TRBD1. The CDR3 is 14 amino acids. With V trimmed by 8 bases and J by 8 bases, 12 bases remained unmatched. Germline CDR1 and CDR2: MDHEN and SYDVKM. The CDR3 here is CASGGRGQGLGYTF. The CDR3 nucleotides read TGTGCCAGCGGGGGGAGGGGACAGGGCCTAGGCTACACCTTC.

For the CDR3, the DNA is TGTGCCAGCAGTCTACGGGACAATGAGCAGTTCTTC. Its translation: CASSLRDNEQFF. The chain links TRBV12-3 or TRBV12-4 to TRBJ2-1; D gene unclear. This CDR3 has 12 residues. Trimming removed 5 bases at V and 5 bases at J, with 7 bases between.

The V call is TRBV11-2, the J call TRBJ2-7, with D possibly TRBD2 on 6 matching bases. The V gene lost 0 bases and the J gene lost 0 bases, with 9 bases spanning the gap. Germline CDR1 and CDR2: SGHAT and FQNNGV. This CDR3 comprises 15 residues. The CDR3 spells CASSLETGASYEQYF. The CDR3 DNA is TGTGCCAGCAGCTTAGAGACGGGAGCCTCCTACGAGCAGTACTTC.

This clone was counted once. The chain carries TRBV24-1 and TRBJ1-2; weak D call: TRBD1 (5 bases). The CDR3 covers 13 residues. Germline CDR1 reads KGHDR; CDR2 reads SFDVKD. V lost 9 bases to trimming and J lost 6 bases, with 16 bases between them. CDR3 sequence: CATSGDPVHGYTF. As DNA, the CDR3 is TGTGCCACCTCGGGGGACCCCGTTCATGGCTACACCTTC.

V usage is TRBV15 and J usage is TRBJ2-7; TRBD1 is a possible D gene (6 bases). The V end was cut by 3 bases, the J end by 6 bases, with 24 bases between. CDR1 is LNHNV and CDR2 is YYDKDF in the germline V gene (reference sequence). The CDR3 totals 17 residues. In nucleotides, the CDR3 is TGTGCCACCAGCAGGCGAGAGGCTTCGGACAGTATCTCCGAGCAGTACTTC. Translation: CATSRREASDSISEQYF.

The chain links TRBV9 to TRBJ1-2, with TRBD1 matching 9 bases. Germline values: CDR1 SGDLS, CDR2 YYNGEE. This CDR3 is 17 amino acids long. The junction had 9 bases not matched to a gene; V was cut back by 3 bases and J by 0 bases. The CDR3 coding sequence is TGTGCCAGCAGCGCCTTGGACAGGGGCTCCCCTAACTATGGCTACACCTTC. The encoded protein is CASSALDRGSPNYGYTF. Full variable domain (rest looked up from reference TRBV9 and TRBJ1-2): DSGVTQTPKHLITATGQRVTLRCSPRSGDLSVYWYQQSLDQGLQFLIQYYNGEERAKGNILERFSAQQFPDLHSELNLSSLELGDSALYFCASSALDRGSPNYGYTFGSGTRLTVV.

The rearrangement joins TRBV19 to TRBJ1-3; 7 positions match TRBD1. The germline V gene encodes CDR1 LNHDA and CDR2 SQIVND (reference sequence). The CDR3 is 15 amino acids. With V trimmed by 7 bases and J by 9 bases, 15 bases remained unmatched. The CDR3 DNA is TGTGCCAGTACGACAGGGACTGTGGGTTTGAGCACCATATATTTT. Its protein product is CASTTGTVGLSTIYF.